This T cell receptor (beta chain) was recorded in a study of CD4 T cells in relation to SARS-CoV-2 and coronaviruses. On this clone: The antigen remains unidentified.

Profiling relied on immunoSEQ multiplex PCR, and the TCRdb table lists in-frame clones only, not all of them. The sample includes tens of thousands of clones, around four fifths seen only once; the top ten take about 20%. V lost 2 bases to trimming and J lost 4 bases, with 13 bases between them. The CDR3 contains 15 residues. Germline V CDR1 and CDR2: SNHLY, FYNNEI. This TCR derives from an adult with COVID-19. The chain is built from TRBV2 and TRBJ2-3; D gene uncertain. Source material: memory CD4+ T cells from PBMCs, cultured in vitro. CDR3 bases: TGTGCCAGCAGTGAAAGGCAAACCGGACCAGATACGCAGTATTTT. Encoded protein: CASSERQTGPDTQYF.